Listed here are 9 T cell receptor beta chains from one sample, sequenced in a study of blood T cells in healthy people across ages (dated by TCRdb to about 2015). Library prep was done by 5' RACE. Sequencing used an Illumina HiSeq 2500. A second PCR of about 7 to 12 cycles was run with a J-beta primer mix and a sample-barcoded 5' primer. TCRdb took the public reads, trimmed them with fastp at Q25, ran MiXCR for clone calling and kept in-frame beta chains. Each CDR3 protein gets just one entry, which takes the most common genes and DNA from the rows behind it. The sample contains 850,000 to 1,000,000 distinct CDR3 sequences, roughly 52% of them found a single time. The ten largest clones add up to around 15% of the sample. Sequencing was performed on blood. These receptor sequences come from a man aged 30 to 45 in good health.

This clonotype was counted many times. This sequence joins TRBV9 and TRBJ2-7, with 7 bases aligning to TRBD2. Germline assignment: CDR1 SGDLS and CDR2 YYNGEE. The trim removed 0 bases at V and 2 bases at J, leaving 5 bases unmatched. The length of the CDR3 is 15 residues. As DNA, the CDR3 is TGTGCCAGCAGCGTAGCGGCTAGCGGACCCTACGAGCAGTACTTC. Its translation: CASSVAASGPYEQYF.

This chain uses TRBV28 with TRBJ2-7; tentative D call: TRBD2 (5 bases). The V end lost 8 bases, the J end lost 0 bases, and 14 bases lay between the germline ends. The germline CDR1 and CDR2 sequences are MDHEN and SYDVKM. This CDR3 has 14 residues. This CDR3 reads CASLRTGSSYEQYF. The CDR3 DNA sequence: TGTGCCAGCCTTCGGACGGGGAGCTCCTACGAGCAGTACTTC.

This clonotype was seen a few times. V gene TRBV29-1 combines with J gene TRBJ2-3, with 8 nucleotides matching TRBD2. Germline V lookup: CDR1 SQVTM, CDR2 ANQGSEA. The CDR3 has 14 residues. Trimming took 6 bases from V and 0 from J; bases not matched to a gene: 5. CDR3 in DNA: TGCAGCGTGGCTATAGCGGGGAGCACAGATACGCAGTATTTT. Translated: CSVAIAGSTDTQYF.

The chain uses TRBV15 and TRBJ2-3; no firm D call. CDR3 size: 13 residues. The ends were cut back, 0 bases at V and 3 bases at J, with 4 bases in the middle. The germline V gene encodes CDR1 LNHNV and CDR2 YYDKDF (reference sequence). The CDR3 DNA reads as TGTGCCACCAGCAGAGATCTTACAGATACGCAGTATTTT. Amino acids: CATSRDLTDTQYF.

In its sample, this clonotype was seen a few times. The chain employs TRBV7-8 and TRBJ2-1; no firm D call. CDR3 size: 15 residues. V lost 5 bases to trimming and J lost 4 bases, with 15 bases between them. Germline V gene data show CDR1 as SGHVS and CDR2 as FQNEAQ. The CDR3 sequence is CASSRRRRQYNEQFF. The CDR3 DNA reads as TGTGCCAGCAGCCGTCGCCGCCGCCAGTACAATGAGCAGTTCTTC. Filled out from reference TRBV7-8 and TRBJ2-1, the complete variable domain reads GAGVSQSPRYKVAKRGQDVALRCDPISGHVSLFWYQQALGQGPEFLTYFQNEAQLDKSGLPSDRFFAERPEGSVSTLKIQRTQQEDSAVYLCASSRRRRQYNEQFFGPGTRLTVL.

The chain combines TRBV7-2 with TRBJ2-1, with D perhaps being TRBD1 or TRBD2 (5 bases each). CDR1 is SGHTA, CDR2 FQGNSA, per germline. The CDR3 contains 16 residues. The V and J ends lost 5 bases and 6 bases respectively, with 20 bases between them. The CDR3 nucleotides are TGTGCCAGCAGCCGCCTTCCGGGACCACCGGCCAATGAGCAGTTCTTC. The encoded protein is CASSRLPGPPANEQFF.

The rearrangement uses TRBV6-2 or TRBV6-3 and TRBJ1-5; maybe TRBD1 (5 bases). This CDR3 has 14 residues. V was clipped by 2 bases and J by 4 bases, with 9 bases between them. In germline, CDR1 is MNHEY, CDR2 SVGEGT. Here the CDR3 reads CASSYGGQNQPQHF. CDR3 in DNA: TGTGCCAGCAGTTACGGTGGACAAAATCAGCCCCAGCATTTT.

The chain joins TRBV24-1 to TRBJ2-1; 7 bases align to TRBD1. V was pared by 5 bases and J by 2 bases, with 8 bases of the junction left unmatched. The CDR3 runs to 16 residues. The V gene's germline CDR1 is KGHDR and CDR2 SFDVKD. CDR3 coding DNA: TGTGCCACCAGTGCCCCGGACAGGACGGCCTACAATGAGCAGTTCTTC. This gives the protein CATSAPDRTAYNEQFF.

The chain joins TRBV10-3 to TRBJ2-2; perhaps D is TRBD1 or TRBD2 (5 bases each). The CDR3 is 15 amino acids. Germline V gene data show CDR1 as ENHRY and CDR2 as SYGVKD. Trimming left V 9 bases short and J 0 bases short, with 14 bases between. The CDR3 DNA is TGTGCCATTGCGTCTGGGACCTCGAACACCGGGGAGCTGTTTTTT. Residues: CAIASGTSNTGELFF.